This is a list of T cell receptor beta chains from one sample in a study of OX40 agonist ivuxolimab in advanced cancers. Repertoires were generated with immunoSEQ multiplex PCR, while TCRdb's copy carries only in-frame clones and drops some. The sample carries roughly 95,000 clones, about nine tenths recorded once. Sequencing was performed on CD4+ or CD8+ T cells sorted from blood, taken in a trial of the OX40 agonist ivuxolimab. These receptors were obtained from an adult with an advanced solid tumor such as melanoma, head and neck, liver or kidney cancer. CDR3s include the opening cysteine and the closing phenylalanine or tryptophan. The order of the fields is CDR3 length, J gene, V gene, CDR3 protein.

13	TRBJ2-1	TRBV30	CAYSGTGYNEQFF
14	TRBJ1-5	TRBV5-1	CASSLVGEDQPQHF
13	TRBJ2-5	TRBV7-3	CASSLNRGETQYF
14	TRBJ2-2	TRBV30	CAWSGAGATGELFF
16	TRBJ2-5	TRBV19	CASSAGLAGGLETQYF
15	TRBJ1-5	TRBV28	CASSPSLTGLQPQHF
13	TRBJ2-1	TRBV10-3	CAIRAAQVNEQFF
11	TRBJ1-4	TRBV19	CASSPREKLFF
15	TRBJ1-1	TRBV28	CASSSHSRGRTEAFF
15	TRBJ2-1	TRBV9	CASSVAWGSYNEQFF
15	TRBJ1-1	TRBV15	CATSRDRVLPHEAFF
15	TRBJ1-2	TRBV6-5	CASSSTEFLNYGYTF
15	TRBJ1-3	TRBV6-5	CASSYRQGLGNTIYF
15	TRBJ2-3	TRBV5-6	CASSLVATSTDTQYF
15	TRBJ2-7	TRBV19	CASSIGPGPRYEQYF
14	TRBJ2-3	TRBV11-2	CASSFSGNTDTQYF
14	TRBJ2-5	TRBV7-9	CASSYGTAKETQYF
15	TRBJ2-1	TRBV28	CASSSRQGTYNEQFF
15	TRBJ1-3	TRBV6-1	CASRTDGGNGNTIYF
14	TRBJ2-7	TRBV7-9	CASSASDPNAEQYF
14	TRBJ1-5	TRBV28	CASITGHAGQPQHF
17	TRBJ2-1	TRBV7-8	CASSLALGRGTYNEQFF
10	TRBJ1-1	TRBV6-1	CASSEREGLF
14	TRBJ2-5	TRBV9	CASSRTIAVETQYF
11	TRBJ2-5	TRBV18	CASSPDKEQYF
16	TRBJ1-1	TRBV5-4	CASSLERGGGNTEAFF
14	TRBJ2-3	TRBV6-5	CASSRDRGWDTQYF
14	TRBJ2-7	TRBV11-2	CASSPLGHAYEQYF
16	TRBJ1-4	TRBV27	CASSAPLKTLGEKLFF
16	TRBJ1-5	TRBV19	CASSIVAGSGNQPQHF
13	TRBJ2-7	TRBV7-3	CASSTGGASEQYF
16	TRBJ2-7	TRBV5-1	CASSPPGAEGSYEQYF
13	TRBJ1-2	TRBV28	CASSLSQNYGYTF
15	TRBJ2-1	TRBV5-1	CASVHLAGGPDEQFF
15	TRBJ1-2	TRBV9	CASSGRQGTDYGYTF
18	TRBJ2-4	TRBV10-1	CASEPYSTTKRVKNIQYF